These 25 T cell receptor beta chains originate from one sample sequenced in a study of OX40 agonist ivuxolimab in advanced cancers. Only in-frame clones appear in the TCRdb table, and some are missing; sequencing was by immunoSEQ multiplex PCR. The sample contains 35,000 to 40,000 clones, about 92% of which appear only once. The specimen comprised CD4+ or CD8+ T cells sorted from blood, sampled in a trial of the OX40 agonist ivuxolimab. The receptors stem from an adult with an advanced solid tumor such as melanoma, head and neck, liver or kidney cancer.

The rearrangement joins TRBV10-2 to TRBJ1-2; unclear D gene. The CDR3 contains 14 residues. Germline values: CDR1 WSHSY, CDR2 SAAADI. Trimming cost V 2 bases and J 7 bases, with 14 bases left between them. The CDR3 DNA follows: TGCGCCAGCAGTGAGCCGTGGACTTGGACTGGCTACACCTTC. It is translated as CASSEPWTWTGYTF.

The rearrangement joins TRBV9 to TRBJ2-2; D may be TRBD2 (6 bases). The germline CDR1 and CDR2 sequences are SGDLS and YYNGEE. The V end lost 4 bases, the J end lost 7 bases, and 17 bases lay between the germline ends. This CDR3 comprises 15 residues. The CDR3: CASSQGGLKDGELFF. The CDR3 nucleotides are TGTGCCAGCAGCCAAGGAGGGTTAAAGGACGGGGAGCTGTTTTTT.

In this sample, this clone turned up once. Distinct nucleotide sequences in the sample also encode this CDR3. The chain has TRBV4-3 and TRBJ1-1; D perhaps matches TRBD1 (5 bases). Trimming removed 1 base at V and 0 bases at J, with 12 bases between. There are 16 residues in the CDR3. The germline V gene has CDR1 LGHNA and CDR2 YSLEER. This CDR3 reads CASSQVTGTMNTEAFF. The CDR3 DNA reads TGCGCCAGCAGCCAAGTGACGGGGACCATGAACACTGAAGCTTTCTTT.

The chain has TRBV10-3 and TRBJ1-2, with 8 bases fitting TRBD1. V was clipped by 8 bases and J by 4 bases; unmatched bases: 6. CDR1 is ENHRY, CDR2 SYGVKD, per germline. The CDR3 totals 13 residues. CDR3 nucleotides: TGTGCCATCGGGGGACAGGACCTCTATGGCTACACCTTC. Residues: CAIGGQDLYGYTF.

Of note for this clone: Mismatch with germline at one junction end may stem from a read error. The chain combines TRBV28 with TRBJ1-3; D call uncertain. Germline V gene data show CDR1 as MDHEN and CDR2 as SYDVKM. There are 14 residues in the CDR3. CDR3 nucleotides: TGTGCCAGCAGTTCCCCGTGGTCTGCAAACACCATATATTTT. Protein product: CASSSPWSANTIYF.

V usage is TRBV28 and J usage is TRBJ1-5; D remains unclear. V shed 4 bases and J shed 4 bases, with 14 bases lying between them. Germline assignment: CDR1 MDHEN and CDR2 SYDVKM. The CDR3 has 15 residues. CDR3: CASSSPQDKNQPQHF. The CDR3 nucleotides read TGTGCCAGCAGTTCCCCCCAAGACAAGAATCAGCCCCAGCATTTT.

J is TRBJ1-1 and V is TRBV19; D is unresolved. The CDR3 consists of 16 residues. Trimming took 2 bases from V and 1 from J, leaving 14 bases between them. Germline V lookup: CDR1 LNHDA, CDR2 SQIVND (reference sequence). The CDR3 region has the DNA TGTGCCAGTAGTATATCCCCGGGAGAAGGGAACACTGAAGCTTTCTTT. Its translation: CASSISPGEGNTEAFF.

The chain recombines TRBV6-1 with TRBJ1-4; D remains ambiguous. CDR3 length: 13 residues. Trimming took 10 bases from V and 8 from J, leaving 17 bases between them. Germline V gives CDR1 MNHNS, CDR2 SASEGT. The CDR3 reads CATTGFGGEKLFF. CDR3 nucleotides: TGTGCCACCACGGGGTTCGGAGGGGAAAAACTGTTTTTT.

The CDR3 here is CASTPGTSIINEQFF. CDR3 DNA sequence: TGTGCCAGCACTCCCGGGACTTCCATCATAAATGAGCAGTTCTTC. This sequence joins TRBV9 and TRBJ2-1; D is perhaps TRBD2 (6 bases). The germline V and J ends were trimmed by 6 bases and 7 bases, with 20 bases remaining between them. There are 15 residues in the CDR3. Germline CDR1 and CDR2: SGDLS and YYNGEE.

V usage is TRBV28 and J usage is TRBJ2-3, with 15 positions matching TRBD2. This CDR3 contains 22 residues. V gave up 2 bases and J gave up 2 bases; unmatched junction bases: 17. Germline V gene data show CDR1 as MDHEN and CDR2 as SYDVKM. The CDR3 DNA is TGTGCCAGCAGTTTACCCGACCCGGGACTAGCGGGAGGTTGGTTGGTCACAGATACGCAGTATTTT. Its translation: CASSLPDPGLAGGWLVTDTQYF.

V and J are TRBV5-5 and TRBJ1-1; D possibly corresponds to TRBD1 (5 bases). V lost 10 bases and J lost 1, with 11 bases in between. CDR1 is SGHKS, CDR2 YYEKEE, per germline (reference sequence). This CDR3 has 12 amino acids. This CDR3 reads CAGGEKNTEAFF. As DNA, the CDR3 is TGTGCCGGAGGGGAGAAGAACACTGAAGCTTTCTTT.

The V and J genes are TRBV11-2 and TRBJ2-2; D gene uncertain. Germline V gene data show CDR1 as SGHAT and CDR2 as FQNNGV. The CDR3 covers 14 residues. V was pared by 3 bases and J by 5 bases, with 10 bases between. CDR3 bases: TGTGCCAGCAGCTTCGGCGTATATACCGGGGAGCTGTTTTTT. This codes for CASSFGVYTGELFF.

The chain joins TRBV19 to TRBJ1-2, with a weak D call TRBD1 (6 bases). Trimming pared 5 bases from V and 8 bases from J, leaving 18 bases between. Germline-derived CDR1 and CDR2 are LNHDA and SQIVND (reference sequence). The CDR3 is 14 amino acids. The CDR3 DNA follows: TGTGCCAGTAGTGCCGGAGGGGGACCTCCGGGCTACACCTTC. It is translated as CASSAGGGPPGYTF.

The rearrangement uses TRBV29-1 and TRBJ2-1, with unresolved D. This CDR3 comprises 10 residues. Germline loops: CDR1 SQVTM, CDR2 ANQGSEA. Trimming removed 7 bases from V and 4 bases from J, with 5 bases in between. CDR3 loop: CSATYNEQFF. For the CDR3, the DNA is TGCAGCGCTACTTACAATGAGCAGTTCTTC.

The rearrangement joins TRBV19 to TRBJ1-6, with a possible D match to TRBD1 (5 bases). The CDR3 loop spans 15 amino acids. Deletions cut 3 bases from V and 13 bases from J, with 19 bases between. The germline gives CDR1 LNHDA, CDR2 SQIVND (reference sequence). Here the CDR3 DNA reads TGTGCCAGTAGTATCGATACTGGACACAGAATGCCCCTCCACTTT. As protein: CASSIDTGHRMPLHF. Looking up the rest from reference TRBV19 and TRBJ1-6 gives the full variable domain: DGGITQSPKYLFRKEGQNVTLSCEQNLNHDAMYWYRQDPGQGLRLIYYSQIVNDFQKGDIAEGYSVSREKKESFPLTVTSAQKNPTAFYLCASSIDTGHRMPLHFGNGTRLTVT.

This chain joins TRBV2 and TRBJ2-7, with 9 positions matching TRBD1. The CDR3 has 15 residues. Germline V gene lookup returns CDR1 SNHLY and CDR2 FYNNEI. V was clipped by 5 bases and J by 6 bases; unmatched bases: 11. CDR3: CASSPGQGTGSEQYF. The DNA for the CDR3 is TGTGCCAGCAGTCCCGGACAGGGGACGGGCTCCGAGCAGTACTTC. Full variable domain (rest looked up from reference TRBV2 and TRBJ2-7): EPEVTQTPSHQVTQMGQEVILRCVPISNHLYFYWYRQILGQKVEFLVSFYNNEISEKSEIFDDQFSVERPDGSNFTLKIRSTKLEDSAMYFCASSPGQGTGSEQYFGPGTRLTVT.

The chain joins TRBV2 to TRBJ2-7, with 7 bases matching TRBD2. There are 15 residues in the CDR3. J lost 8 bases, V lost 2 bases, and 12 bases had no gene match. From germline, CDR1 is SNHLY and CDR2 FYNNEI. CDR3 coding DNA: TGTGCCAGCAGTGAATTGGGAGGGATGACTACGCAGCAGTACGTC. It codes for CASSELGGMTTQQYV.

The chain uses TRBV13 and TRBJ2-1; 14 nucleotides line up with TRBD2. Germline V gives CDR1 PRHDT, CDR2 FYEKMQ (reference sequence). The CDR3 spans 19 residues. V trimming: 4 bases; J trimming: 0 bases; junction bases outside the gene matches: 8. DNA for the CDR3: TGTGCCAGCAGCTCGACGACTAGCGGGAGGGGTTCCTCCTACAATGAGCAGTTCTTC. It translates to CASSSTTSGRGSSYNEQFF. The whole variable domain, filled in from reference TRBV13 and TRBJ2-1, reads AAGVIQSPRHLIKEKRETATLKCYPIPRHDTVYWYQQGPGQDPQFLISFYEKMQSDKGSIPDRFSAQQFSDYHSELNMSSLELGDSALYFCASSSTTSGRGSSYNEQFFGPGTRLTVL.

The J gene is TRBJ2-1, the V gene TRBV28; D unclear. The ends were cut back, 1 base at V and 2 bases at J, with 12 bases in the middle. This CDR3 has 16 residues. Germline V gene sequence: CDR1 MDHEN, CDR2 SYDVKM. CDR3 sequence (DNA): TGTGCCAGCAGTTTATACGGGTCCCTAGCCTACAATGAGCAGTTCTTC. This codes for CASSLYGSLAYNEQFF.

The V and J genes are TRBV14 and TRBJ1-5; D ambiguous. The CDR3 is 12 residues long. Germline lookup yields CDR1 SGHDN and CDR2 FVKESK. Trimming pared 4 bases from V and 4 bases from J, leaving 5 bases between. CDR3 amino acids: CASSLPNQPQHF. The CDR3 region has the DNA TGTGCCAGCAGCCTCCCGAATCAGCCCCAGCATTTT.

The chain employs TRBV29-1 and TRBJ2-1; 9 positions agree with TRBD1. Per germline, CDR1 SQVTM and CDR2 ANQGSEA. The CDR3 contains 14 residues. The junction had 2 bases not matched to a gene; V was cut back by 4 bases and J by 1 base. CDR3 nucleotides: TGCAGCGTTGTGGGGACAGGGTCCTACAATGAGCAGTTCTTC. It translates to CSVVGTGSYNEQFF.

This chain links TRBV7-6 with TRBJ1-1; D unresolved. CDR3 length: 14 residues. Germline V lookup: CDR1 SGHVS, CDR2 FNYEAQ. The V end lost 7 bases, the J end lost 0 bases, and 12 bases lay between the germline ends. DNA for the CDR3: TGTGCCAGCAACCCAGGCTGGATGAACACTGAAGCTTTCTTT. This codes for CASNPGWMNTEAFF.

In its sample, this clone was seen once. The rearrangement links TRBV28 to TRBJ2-1; D might be TRBD2 (5 bases). The germline gives CDR1 MDHEN, CDR2 SYDVKM. Trimming left V 5 bases short and J 1 base short, with 21 bases between. This CDR3 region has 18 residues. For the CDR3, the DNA is TGTGCCAGCAGTCCCTTGTGGCGGACGGAGGTATCCTACAATGAGCAGTTCTTC. Its protein product is CASSPLWRTEVSYNEQFF. The complete variable domain, with remaining parts taken from reference TRBV28 and TRBJ2-1, reads DVKVTQSSRYLVKRTGEKVFLECVQDMDHENMFWYRQDPGLGLRLIYFSYDVKMKEKGDIPEGYSVSREKKERFSLILESASTNQTSMYLCASSPLWRTEVSYNEQFFGPGTRLTVL.

The V gene is TRBV9, the J gene TRBJ2-3; D unresolved. CDR3 length equals 14 residues. V was pared by 0 bases and J by 0 bases, with 5 bases between. Germline V gene lookup returns CDR1 SGDLS and CDR2 YYNGEE. CDR3 protein: CASSVAGSTDTQYF. The CDR3, as DNA: TGTGCCAGCAGCGTAGCGGGCAGCACAGATACGCAGTATTTT.

The gene calls are TRBV5-8 and TRBJ2-1, with D tentatively TRBD2 (6 bases). CDR1 and CDR2 (germline): SGHTS, YDEGEE. This CDR3 comprises 13 residues. The V end lost 4 bases, the J end lost 9 bases, and 14 bases lay between the germline ends. The DNA for the CDR3 is TGTGCCAGCAGCCCCCGGGGGAGAGGTGAGCAGTTCTTC. Protein product: CASSPRGRGEQFF. Using reference TRBV5-8 and TRBJ2-1 for the parts outside the CDR3, the full variable domain is EAGVTQSPTHLIKTRGQQATLRCSPISGHTSVYWYQQALGLGLQFLLWYDEGEERNRGNFPPRFSGRQFPNYSSELNVNALELEDSALYLCASSPRGRGEQFFGPGTRLTVL.